The 29 T cell receptor beta chains presented below share a single source sample, sequenced in a study of control samples from healthy donors and cancer patients. The protocol was immunoSEQ multiplex PCR, while the TCRdb copy is restricted to in-frame clones and leaves out a portion. The sample holds some 71,000 clones, over 75% seen once. Material for sequencing was PBMCs. These receptors were obtained from a woman aged 45-59 years with head and neck cancer.

The rearrangement joins TRBV18 to TRBJ2-5; 8 nucleotides line up with TRBD2. V lost 4 bases and J lost 5; bases outside the gene matches: 3. CDR1 and CDR2 from the germline V gene are KGHSH and LQKENI. The CDR3 contains 13 residues. The CDR3 coding sequence is TGTGCCAGCTCACTAGCGGGGATGGAGACCCAGTACTTC. This sequence encodes CASSLAGMETQYF.

The chain combines TRBV11-2 with TRBJ2-2; weak D call: TRBD2 (5 bases). Germline CDR1 and CDR2: SGHAT and FQNNGV. This CDR3 comprises 16 residues. V was cut by 5 bases and J by 1 base, with 14 bases left in between. CDR3 sequence reads: CASSIGGLMNTGELFF. In nucleotides, the CDR3 is TGTGCCAGCAGCATAGGCGGACTCATGAACACCGGGGAGCTGTTTTTT. Drawing the rest from reference TRBV11-2 and TRBJ2-2, the complete variable domain is EAGVAQSPRYKIIEKRQSVAFWCNPISGHATLYWYQQILGQGPKLLIQFQNNGVVDDSQLPKDRFSAERLKGVDSTLKIQPAKLEDSAVYLCASSIGGLMNTGELFFGEGSRLTVL.

This CDR3 is CAWSESASGTDTQYF. The CDR3 DNA sequence: TGTGCCTGGAGTGAATCGGCTAGCGGGACAGATACGCAGTATTTT. V gene TRBV30 combines with J gene TRBJ2-3, with 8 bases matching TRBD2. CDR3 length equals 15 residues. CDR1 and CDR2 from the germline V gene are GTSNPN and SVGIG (reference sequence). J gave up 3 bases and V 1 base, and 6 bases lay outside the gene matches.

This chain links TRBV7-2 with TRBJ2-2; 8 nucleotides align to TRBD1. In germline, CDR1 is SGHTA, CDR2 FQGNSA. The ends lost 1 base at V and 5 bases at J; junction bases unmatched: 15. The CDR3 has 19 residues. CDR3 protein: CASSLVGPRAGGRTGELFF. The CDR3 DNA sequence: TGTGCCAGCAGCTTAGTAGGCCCTCGGGCAGGGGGCAGGACCGGGGAGCTGTTTTTT.

The chain uses TRBV30 and TRBJ2-7; possible D gene TRBD2, 6 bases. This CDR3 spans 14 amino acids. The ends were cut back, 0 bases at V and 3 bases at J, with 12 bases in the middle. Germline V gene lookup returns CDR1 GTSNPN and CDR2 SVGIG (reference sequence). In DNA form, the CDR3 reads TGTGCCTGGAGTGTAGGCGGGGCCAGCTACGAGCAGTACTTC. Residues: CAWSVGGASYEQYF.

J is TRBJ2-7 and V is TRBV12-2; TRBD1 is the table's D call, not checked against the DNA. TRBV12-2 constitutes a pseudogene. The CDR3 loop spans 14 amino acids. In DNA form, the CDR3 reads TGTGCAAGTCGCTTTATACAGGGGAAAATTGAGCAGTACTTC. This gives the protein CASRFIQGKIEQYF.

The chain links TRBV11-2 to TRBJ2-5; weak D call: TRBD2 (6 bases). Trimming took 5 bases from V and 5 from J, leaving 18 bases between them. CDR1 and CDR2 (germline): SGHAT, FQNNGV. This CDR3 comprises 15 residues. The CDR3 bases are TGTGCCAGCAGCCGCCGTGGGACTGAGGGCGAGACCCAGTACTTC. Its translation: CASSRRGTEGETQYF.

The chain recombines TRBV9 with TRBJ2-7; weak D call: TRBD2 (6 bases). CDR3 length equals 12 residues. V lost 3 bases, J lost 7 bases, and 11 bases lay in between. The germline V gene has CDR1 SGDLS and CDR2 YYNGEE. The CDR3: CASSERAGEQYF. CDR3 DNA sequence: TGTGCCAGCAGCGAGCGGGCGGGGGAGCAGTACTTC.

The table lists this clone with a few counts. The chain recombines TRBV15 with TRBJ1-1; 7 nucleotides match TRBD1. From germline, CDR1 is LNHNV and CDR2 YYDKDF (reference sequence). The CDR3 totals 16 residues. Unmatched junction bases numbered 9, after V lost 3 bases and J lost 2 bases. In nucleotides, the CDR3 is TGTGCCACCAGCAGTCGCGCGGGACAGAGAAACACTGAAGCTTTCTTT. The encoded protein is CATSSRAGQRNTEAFF.

CDR3 nucleotide sequence: TGTGCCAGCAGTCCCGGGGTCGGTGTGAGGCAGTACTTC. Its protein is CASSPGVGVRQYF. This rearrangement joins TRBV6-5 to TRBJ2-7, with TRBD2 as a possible D gene (5 bases). The CDR3 runs 13 residues. Trimming took 5 bases from V and 9 from J, leaving 17 bases between them. The V gene's germline CDR1 is MNHEY and CDR2 SVGAGI.

This chain links TRBV5-1 with TRBJ2-2, with 15 bases fitting TRBD2. The CDR3 runs to 21 residues. Germline V CDR1 and CDR2: SGHRS, YFSETQ. The trim removed 4 bases at V and 0 bases at J, leaving 13 bases unmatched. This chain's CDR3 is CASSHRGTSGGQSANTGELFF. The CDR3 DNA reads TGCGCCAGCAGCCACCGGGGGACTAGCGGGGGGCAAAGCGCGAACACCGGGGAGCTGTTTTTT.

The chain couples TRBV15 to TRBJ2-3; D is unresolved. The germline gives CDR1 LNHNV, CDR2 YYDKDF (reference sequence). Trimming shortened V by 3 bases and J by 0 bases, and 13 bases separated the two germline ends. The CDR3 totals 16 residues. The CDR3 spells CATSRSGSASTDTQYF. CDR3 nucleotides: TGTGCCACCAGCAGGTCCGGATCCGCTAGCACAGATACGCAGTATTTT.

The chain couples TRBV6-1 to TRBJ2-7, with D uncertain. The CDR3 extends over 13 amino acids. The germline gives CDR1 MNHNS, CDR2 SASEGT. The ends were cut back, 0 bases at V and 2 bases at J, with 5 bases in the middle. CDR3: CASSEARTYEQYF. The CDR3 bases are TGTGCCAGCAGTGAAGCTAGGACCTACGAGCAGTACTTC.

The chain employs TRBV19 and TRBJ1-5; possible D gene TRBD1, 6 bases. The CDR3 runs to 15 residues. Per the germline V gene, CDR1 is LNHDA and CDR2 is SQIVND (reference sequence). V lost 3 bases and J 2 bases, leaving 11 bases between the germline ends. CDR3 protein: CASSMGARGNQPQHF. The CDR3 nucleotides read TGTGCCAGTAGTATGGGGGCGCGAGGCAATCAGCCCCAGCATTTT.

V usage is TRBV5-6 and J usage is TRBJ1-5, with 7 bases lining up with TRBD1. Germline lookup yields CDR1 SGHDT and CDR2 YYEEEE. The trim removed 0 bases at V and 4 bases at J, leaving 4 bases unmatched. The length of the CDR3 is 15 residues. CDR3 nucleotides: TGTGCCAGCAGCTTGGCCGGGACAGAAAATCAGCCCCAGCATTTT. It specifies CASSLAGTENQPQHF.

The chain carries TRBV5-1 and TRBJ2-7; 7 bases fit TRBD2. The CDR3 extends over 13 amino acids. The germline gives CDR1 SGHRS, CDR2 YFSETQ. Trimming at V came to 1 base and at J to 5 bases, leaving 3 bases not matched to a gene. In nucleotides, the CDR3 is TGCGCCAGCAGCTTGCCGGGGGGTGACGAGCAGTACTTC. Protein: CASSLPGGDEQYF.

Written as DNA, the CDR3 is TGTGCCAGCAGCTTAACGTTGCCAGATACGCAGTATTTT. The encoded protein is CASSLTLPDTQYF. The chain employs TRBV13 and TRBJ2-3; D gene unclear. The V end was cut by 2 bases, the J end by 4 bases, with 7 bases between. Germline-derived CDR1 and CDR2 are PRHDT and FYEKMQ (reference sequence). The length of the CDR3 is 13 residues. The complete variable domain, with remaining parts taken from reference TRBV13 and TRBJ2-3, reads AAGVIQSPRHLIKEKRETATLKCYPIPRHDTVYWYQQGPGQDPQFLISFYEKMQSDKGSIPDRFSAQQFSDYHSELNMSSLELGDSALYFCASSLTLPDTQYFGPGTRLTVL.

This clone was counted a single time. The chain recombines TRBV19 with TRBJ1-5; D might be TRBD1 (5 bases). Germline V gives CDR1 LNHDA, CDR2 SQIVND (reference sequence). Trimming cost V 2 bases and J 6 bases, with 11 bases left between them. This CDR3 contains 14 residues. DNA for the CDR3: TGTGCCAGTAGTATACAGGGCCCGGGTCAGCCCCAGCATTTT. As protein: CASSIQGPGQPQHF.

The gene calls are TRBV7-6 and TRBJ2-7; 7 bases are shared with TRBD1. CDR3 length: 12 amino acids. Germline CDR1 SGHVS, CDR2 FNYEAQ. With 6 bases clipped from V and 5 bases from J, the junction kept 4 bases outside the gene matches. CDR3 amino acids: CASSHRGHEQYF. The CDR3 nucleotides read TGTGCCAGCAGTCACAGGGGTCACGAGCAGTACTTC.

This sequence joins TRBV7-3 and TRBJ2-2; D is perhaps TRBD1 (5 bases). The CDR3 sequence is 15 residues long. Trimming took 5 bases from V and 4 from J, leaving 14 bases between them. CDR1 and CDR2 from the germline V gene are SGHTA and FQGTGA. The CDR3 sequence: CASSPNRQLTGELFF. The CDR3 DNA follows: TGTGCCAGCAGCCCCAACCGACAGCTCACCGGGGAGCTGTTTTTT.

DNA for the CDR3: TGCGCCAGCAGCTCGCCGGGCGCAGATACGCAGTATTTT. It yields the protein CASSSPGADTQYF. The chain joins TRBV5-1 to TRBJ2-3; no clear D. The germline CDR1 and CDR2 sequences are SGHRS and YFSETQ. This CDR3 spans 13 amino acids. V dropped 3 bases and J dropped 4 bases, with 9 bases sitting between them.

The chain uses TRBV11-2 and TRBJ2-3, with TRBD1 as a possible D gene (5 bases). With 1 base removed from V and 4 bases from J, the gap between germline ends came to 9 bases. Germline V CDR1 and CDR2: SGHAT, FQNNGV. The CDR3 runs to 14 residues. The CDR3 here is CASSLVRRADTQYF. CDR3 DNA sequence: TGTGCCAGCAGCTTAGTTCGCAGGGCAGATACGCAGTATTTT.

The V and J genes are TRBV11-2 and TRBJ1-1; 8 bases map to TRBD1. The CDR3 has 16 amino acids. The trim removed 7 bases at V and 9 bases at J, leaving 19 bases unmatched. Per the germline V gene, CDR1 is SGHAT and CDR2 is FQNNGV. CDR3 coding DNA: TGTGCCAGCATCCCAGGCGGGGGACAGGCCCTGGGGAAAGCTTTCTTT. It yields the protein CASIPGGGQALGKAFF.

This chain connects TRBV10-2 to TRBJ1-2, with D possibly TRBD1 on 5 matching bases. The CDR3 spans 11 residues. V was clipped by 5 bases and J by 8 bases, with 9 bases between them. Germline values: CDR1 WSHSY, CDR2 SAAADI. CDR3 in DNA: TGCGCCAGCAGTCAGGGCGGGGGCTACACCTTC. It is translated as CASSQGGGYTF.

This clone has a single count. The gene calls are TRBV5-1 and TRBJ1-2, with D perhaps matching TRBD1 (5 bases). From germline, CDR1 is SGHRS and CDR2 YFSETQ. This CDR3 spans 15 amino acids. With 2 bases removed from V and 7 bases from J, the gap between germline ends came to 18 bases. CDR3 protein: CASSFTDRAEGGYTF. CDR3 in DNA: TGCGCCAGCAGCTTTACCGACAGAGCGGAAGGTGGCTACACCTTC.

This clone is medium-sized. The chain uses TRBV7-6 and TRBJ1-4; possibly TRBD1 for D (6 bases). V lost 5 bases and J 8 bases, leaving 24 bases between the germline ends. The CDR3 is made up of 17 amino acids. Germline V gene sequence: CDR1 SGHVS, CDR2 FNYEAQ. CDR3 amino acids: CASSPRPLGERGEKLFF. The CDR3 DNA follows: TGTGCCAGCAGCCCCCGACCGCTCGGAGAGAGGGGGGAAAAACTGTTTTTT.

The chain employs TRBV27 and TRBJ2-5; 7 nucleotides match TRBD2. The V gene end was trimmed by 6 bases and the J gene end by 2 bases; junction bases not matched to a gene: 3. Germline V gives CDR1 MNHEY, CDR2 SMNVEV (reference sequence). The CDR3 is 13 residues long. CDR3 nucleotide sequence: TGTGCCAGCAGCCGGACTAGGCAAGAGACCCAGTACTTC. This gives the protein CASSRTRQETQYF.

The rearrangement links TRBV28 to TRBJ2-7, with TRBD1 identical over 10 bases. The CDR3 runs 15 residues. The V and J ends lost 5 bases and 0 bases, in that order; junction bases with no gene match: 4. Germline values: CDR1 MDHEN, CDR2 SYDVKM. In nucleotides, the CDR3 is TGTGCCAGCAGTCGACAGGGGGCACACTCCTACGAGCAGTACTTC. It codes for CASSRQGAHSYEQYF.

Written as DNA, the CDR3 is TGTGCCAGTAGTCTCCAGAGCTCCTACAATGAGCAGTTCTTC. The encoded protein is CASSLQSSYNEQFF. The chain has TRBV19 and TRBJ2-1; D gene unclear. The CDR3 has 14 residues. V gave up 5 bases and J gave up 0 bases, with 8 bases separating them. Looked up from germline, CDR1 is LNHDA and CDR2 is SQIVND (reference sequence).